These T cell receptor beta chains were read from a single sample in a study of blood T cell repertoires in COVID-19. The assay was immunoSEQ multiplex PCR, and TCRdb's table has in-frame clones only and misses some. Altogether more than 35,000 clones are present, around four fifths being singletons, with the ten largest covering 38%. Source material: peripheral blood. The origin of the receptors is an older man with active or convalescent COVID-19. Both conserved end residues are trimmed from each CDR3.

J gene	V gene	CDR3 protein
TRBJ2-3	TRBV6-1	ASSEWASGTDTQY
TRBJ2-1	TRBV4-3	ASSPTTKSSYNEQF
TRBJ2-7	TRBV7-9	ASSRRQGTYEQY
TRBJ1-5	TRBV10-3	AISDLGQGSGQPQH
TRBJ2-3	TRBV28	ASRVAPDTQY
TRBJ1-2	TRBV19	ATAGTRTNYGYT
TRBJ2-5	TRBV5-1	ASSPGLAGGGETQY
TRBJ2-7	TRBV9	ASSEGLAGGYEQY
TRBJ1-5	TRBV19	ASSGIINQPQH
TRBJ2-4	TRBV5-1	ASSLERGTQY
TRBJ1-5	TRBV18	ASSPSQGSSNQPQH
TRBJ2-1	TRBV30	AWSVPTGSSYNEQF
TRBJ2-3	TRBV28	ASSPRGYTDTQY
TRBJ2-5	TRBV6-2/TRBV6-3	ASSYYGGQETQY
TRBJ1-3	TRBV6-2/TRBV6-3	ASSPTGTGERNSGNTIY
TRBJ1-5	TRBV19	ASSITGAQPQH
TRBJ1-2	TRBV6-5	ASRQGLGANYGYT
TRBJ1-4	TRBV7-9	ASSFSGNEKLF
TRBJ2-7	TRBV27	ASKDRWGPYEQY
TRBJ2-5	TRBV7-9	ASSPDDRIQETQY
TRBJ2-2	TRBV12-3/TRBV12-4	ASSFIASGELF
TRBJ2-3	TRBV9	ASSLPEGASTDTQY
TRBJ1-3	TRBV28	ASSHYNSGNTIY
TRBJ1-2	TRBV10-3	AISGASSGVGGYT
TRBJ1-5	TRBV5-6	ASSLGATDDQPQH
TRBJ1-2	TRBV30	AWSVTGSFDGYT
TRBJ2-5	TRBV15	ATSRDRGPETQY
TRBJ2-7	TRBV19	ASSTKDSIDEQY
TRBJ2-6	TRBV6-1	ASSEIQGSSGANVLT
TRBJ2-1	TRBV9	ASSAGLDSYNEQF
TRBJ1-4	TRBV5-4	ASSLEGAEKLF
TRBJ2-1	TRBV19	ASNPGQSYNEQF
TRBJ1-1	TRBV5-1	ASSKALGMGSTEAF
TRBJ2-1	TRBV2	ASIDNTGNEQF
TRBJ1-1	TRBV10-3	AKDREKNTEAF
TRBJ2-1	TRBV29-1	SIPPRPQNYNEQF
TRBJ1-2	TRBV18	ASSPPLQPQAYGYT
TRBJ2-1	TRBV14	ASSQDLRGQF
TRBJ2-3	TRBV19	ASATGGSPSDTQY
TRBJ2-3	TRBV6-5	ASSYSNMGSTQY
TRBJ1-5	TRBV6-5	ASSRTGANQPQH
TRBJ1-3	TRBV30	AWSVGHSSSGNTIY